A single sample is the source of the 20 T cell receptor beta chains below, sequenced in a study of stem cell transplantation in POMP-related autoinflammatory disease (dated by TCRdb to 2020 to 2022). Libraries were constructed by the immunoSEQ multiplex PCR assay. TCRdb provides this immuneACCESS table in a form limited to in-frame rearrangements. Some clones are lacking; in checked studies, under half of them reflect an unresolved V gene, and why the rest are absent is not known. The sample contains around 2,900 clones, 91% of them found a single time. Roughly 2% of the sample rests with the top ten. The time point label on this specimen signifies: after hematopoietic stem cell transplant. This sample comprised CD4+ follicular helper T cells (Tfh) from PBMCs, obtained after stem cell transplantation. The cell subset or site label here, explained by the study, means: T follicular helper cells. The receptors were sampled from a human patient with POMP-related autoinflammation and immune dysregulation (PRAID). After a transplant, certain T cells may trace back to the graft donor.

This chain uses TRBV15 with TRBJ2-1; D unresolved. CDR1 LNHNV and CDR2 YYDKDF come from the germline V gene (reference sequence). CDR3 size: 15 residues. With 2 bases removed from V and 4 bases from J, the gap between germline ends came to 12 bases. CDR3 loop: CATSRPRTGYNEQFF. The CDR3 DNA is TGTGCCACCAGCAGACCTAGGACGGGTTACAATGAGCAGTTCTTC.

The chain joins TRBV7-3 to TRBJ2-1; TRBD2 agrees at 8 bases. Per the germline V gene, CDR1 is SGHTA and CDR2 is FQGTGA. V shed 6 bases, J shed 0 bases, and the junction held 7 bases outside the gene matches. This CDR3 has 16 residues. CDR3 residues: CASSPTSGGSYNEQFF. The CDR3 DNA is TGTGCCAGCAGTCCTACTAGCGGCGGCTCCTACAATGAGCAGTTCTTC.

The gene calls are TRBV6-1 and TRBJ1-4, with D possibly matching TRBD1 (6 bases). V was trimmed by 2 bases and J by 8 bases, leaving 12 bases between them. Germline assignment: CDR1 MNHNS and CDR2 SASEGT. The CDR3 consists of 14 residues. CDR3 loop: CASSERTVPEKLFF. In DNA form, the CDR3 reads TGTGCCAGCAGTGAAAGGACAGTCCCGGAAAAACTGTTTTTT.

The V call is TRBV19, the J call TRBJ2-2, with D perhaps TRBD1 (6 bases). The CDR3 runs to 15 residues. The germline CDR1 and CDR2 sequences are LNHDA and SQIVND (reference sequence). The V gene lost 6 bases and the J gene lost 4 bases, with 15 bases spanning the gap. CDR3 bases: TGTGCCAGTAGGCCCCAGGGGACGGGCACCGGGGAGCTGTTTTTT. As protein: CASRPQGTGTGELFF.

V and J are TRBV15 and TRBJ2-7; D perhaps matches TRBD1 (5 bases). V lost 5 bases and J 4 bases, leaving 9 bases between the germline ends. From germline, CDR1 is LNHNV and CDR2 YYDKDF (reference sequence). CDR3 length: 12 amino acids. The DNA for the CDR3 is TGTGCCACCAGCGCAGGGTGGTACGAGCAGTACTTC. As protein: CATSAGWYEQYF.

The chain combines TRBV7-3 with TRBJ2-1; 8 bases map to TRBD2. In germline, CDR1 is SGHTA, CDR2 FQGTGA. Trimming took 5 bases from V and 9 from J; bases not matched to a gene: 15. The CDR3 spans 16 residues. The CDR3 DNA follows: TGTGCCAGCAGCCCAAGGGGCCCGGGAGGGTGGAGTGAGCAGTTCTTC. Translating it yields CASSPRGPGGWSEQFF.

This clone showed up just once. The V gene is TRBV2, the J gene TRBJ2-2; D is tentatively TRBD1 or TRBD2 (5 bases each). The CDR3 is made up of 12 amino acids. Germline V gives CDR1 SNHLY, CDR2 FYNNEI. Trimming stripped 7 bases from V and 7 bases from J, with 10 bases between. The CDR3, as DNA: TGTGCCAGCACTATGGGGGTCGGGGAGCTGTTTTTT. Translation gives CASTMGVGELFF.

CDR3 in DNA: TGTGCCAGCAGTGAGGAAAGCCCTAATTCACCCCTCCACTTT. Its translation: CASSEESPNSPLHF. The rearrangement joins TRBV2 to TRBJ1-6; D is undetermined. The CDR3 has 14 residues. Germline CDR1 reads SNHLY; CDR2 reads FYNNEI. V gave up 3 bases and J gave up 6 bases, with 9 bases separating them.

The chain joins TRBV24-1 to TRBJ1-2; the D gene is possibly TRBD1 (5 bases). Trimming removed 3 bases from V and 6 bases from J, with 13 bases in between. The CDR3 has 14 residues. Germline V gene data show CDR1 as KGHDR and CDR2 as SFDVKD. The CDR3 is CATSDVGGGDGYTF. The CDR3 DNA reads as TGTGCCACCAGTGATGTCGGGGGAGGGGATGGCTACACCTTC.

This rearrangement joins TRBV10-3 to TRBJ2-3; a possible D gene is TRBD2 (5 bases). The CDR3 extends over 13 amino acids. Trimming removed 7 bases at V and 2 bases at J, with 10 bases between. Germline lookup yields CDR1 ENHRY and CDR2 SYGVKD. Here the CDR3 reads CAINGEYTDTQYF. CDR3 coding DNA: TGTGCCATCAATGGGGAGTACACAGATACGCAGTATTTT.

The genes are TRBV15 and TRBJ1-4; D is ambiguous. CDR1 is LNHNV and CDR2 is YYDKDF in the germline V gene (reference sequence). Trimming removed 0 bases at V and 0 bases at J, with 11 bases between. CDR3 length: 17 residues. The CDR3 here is CATSRDRIAATNEKLFF. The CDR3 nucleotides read TGTGCCACCAGCAGAGACCGTATCGCCGCAACTAATGAAAAACTGTTTTTT.

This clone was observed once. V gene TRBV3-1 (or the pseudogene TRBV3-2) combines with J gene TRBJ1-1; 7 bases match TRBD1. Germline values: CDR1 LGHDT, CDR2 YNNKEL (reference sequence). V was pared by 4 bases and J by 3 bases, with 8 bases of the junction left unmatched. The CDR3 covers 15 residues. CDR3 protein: CASSPRSGQYTEAFF. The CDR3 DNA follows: TGTGCCAGCAGCCCGAGGTCGGGACAGTACACTGAAGCTTTCTTT.

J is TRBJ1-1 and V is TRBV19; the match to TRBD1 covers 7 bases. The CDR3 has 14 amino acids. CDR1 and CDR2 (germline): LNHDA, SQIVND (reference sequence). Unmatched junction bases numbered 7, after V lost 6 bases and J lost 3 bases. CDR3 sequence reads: CASRTGDSYTEAFF. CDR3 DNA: TGTGCCAGTAGAACAGGGGACTCCTACACTGAAGCTTTCTTT.

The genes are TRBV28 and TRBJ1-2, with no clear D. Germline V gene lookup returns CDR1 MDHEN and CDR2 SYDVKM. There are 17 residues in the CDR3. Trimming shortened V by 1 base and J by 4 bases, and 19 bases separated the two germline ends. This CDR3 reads CASSLYPAAGRSYGYTF. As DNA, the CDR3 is TGTGCCAGCAGTTTATACCCTGCGGCGGGGAGATCCTATGGCTACACCTTC.

The DNA of the CDR3 is TGCGCCAGCAGCTTGGGAGGGGAGGGTCAGCCCCAGCATTTT. This encodes CASSLGGEGQPQHF. The J gene is TRBJ1-5, the V gene TRBV5-1, with D possibly matching TRBD1 (5 bases). Germline CDR1 SGHRS, CDR2 YFSETQ. The germline V and J ends were trimmed by 0 bases and 6 bases, with 10 bases remaining between them. CDR3 size: 14 residues.

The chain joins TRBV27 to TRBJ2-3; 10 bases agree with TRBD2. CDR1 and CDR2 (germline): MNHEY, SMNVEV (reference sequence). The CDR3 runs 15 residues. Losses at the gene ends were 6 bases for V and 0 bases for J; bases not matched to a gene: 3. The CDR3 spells CASRGLAESTDTQYF. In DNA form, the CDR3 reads TGTGCCAGCAGAGGACTAGCGGAGAGCACAGATACGCAGTATTTT.

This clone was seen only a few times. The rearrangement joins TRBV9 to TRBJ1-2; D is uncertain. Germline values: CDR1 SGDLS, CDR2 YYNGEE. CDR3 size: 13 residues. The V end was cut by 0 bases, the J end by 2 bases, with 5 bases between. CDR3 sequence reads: CASSVDRNYGYTF. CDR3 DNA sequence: TGTGCCAGCAGCGTAGATAGGAACTATGGCTACACCTTC.

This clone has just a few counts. The chain's CDR3 is CAIKTGGGTGELFF. The CDR3 DNA sequence: TGTGCCATAAAAACAGGGGGCGGGACCGGGGAGCTGTTTTTT. V is TRBV10-3 and J is TRBJ2-2; 9 nucleotides align to TRBD1. Trimming removed 9 bases from V and 5 bases from J; junction bases left unmatched: 7. From germline, CDR1 is ENHRY and CDR2 SYGVKD. The CDR3 covers 14 residues.

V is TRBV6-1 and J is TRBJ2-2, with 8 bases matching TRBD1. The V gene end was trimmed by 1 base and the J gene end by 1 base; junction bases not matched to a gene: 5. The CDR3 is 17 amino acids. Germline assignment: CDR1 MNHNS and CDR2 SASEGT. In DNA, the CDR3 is TGTGCCAGCAGTGAAGGGTGGGGACAGGTGAACACCGGGGAGCTGTTTTTT. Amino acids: CASSEGWGQVNTGELFF.

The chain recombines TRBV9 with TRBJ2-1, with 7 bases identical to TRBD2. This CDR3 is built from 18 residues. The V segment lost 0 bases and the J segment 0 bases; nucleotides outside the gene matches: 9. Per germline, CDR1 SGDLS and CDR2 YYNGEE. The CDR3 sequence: CASSVGASGLSSYNEQFF. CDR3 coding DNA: TGTGCCAGCAGCGTAGGCGCTAGCGGTTTGAGCTCCTACAATGAGCAGTTCTTC.